This T cell receptor (beta chain) was identified during a study of patients and donors after allogeneic stem cell transplantation. Via MiXCR, TCRdb re-called the RT-PCR reads, giving one row per CDR3 protein. The sample contains about 16,000 distinct CDR3 sequences, 27% of which appear only once. The CDR3 runs to 14 residues. Trimming cost V 1 base and J 4 bases, with 13 bases left between them. Per germline, CDR1 SQVTM and CDR2 ANQGSEA. The receptor's source is a human donor who was either an allogeneic HSCT recipient or a stem cell or donor lymphocyte infusion donor (not recorded which). It is not recorded whose cells these are; they may come from a transplant donor. The gene calls are TRBV29-1 and TRBJ1-1; no reliable D call. Sequencing used blood, either unsorted or a sorted T cell fraction (not recorded which). The CDR3 DNA reads TGCAGCGTTGAAGGGCTGACGAGTTTCACTGAAGCTTTCTTT. It yields the protein CSVEGLTSFTEAFF.